The next 26 T cell receptor beta chains were all read from a single sample in a study. TCRdb independently ran MiXCR on the RT-PCR reads; one entry per CDR3 protein. The table lists hundreds of thousands of distinct CDR3 sequences, 14% of them singletons. The specimen was memory CD4+ T cells from blood. These receptors were obtained from a female donor in good health, serving as a healthy control.

This clonotype was recorded many times. This chain connects TRBV7-2 to TRBJ2-2; 8 bases map to TRBD2. V shed 2 bases and J 9 bases; nucleotides not matched to a gene: 2. The germline gives CDR1 SGHTA, CDR2 FQGNSA. CDR3 length: 13 residues. The CDR3: CASSLSGSRELFF. The CDR3 DNA reads as TGTGCCAGCAGCTTAAGCGGGAGCCGGGAGCTGTTTTTT.

V is TRBV15 and J is TRBJ2-7; D gene unclear. The length of the CDR3 is 13 residues. The V gene's germline CDR1 is LNHNV and CDR2 YYDKDF (reference sequence). V gave up 0 bases and J gave up 3 bases, with 6 bases separating them. The CDR3 region has the DNA TGTGCCACCAGCAGAGATGATGGCTACGAGCAGTACTTC. It specifies CATSRDDGYEQYF.

This clonotype was seen ten or more times. This rearrangement joins TRBV10-3 to TRBJ2-2; 9 positions agree with TRBD1. The CDR3 runs to 15 residues. Germline assignment: CDR1 ENHRY and CDR2 SYGVKD. J lost 1 base, V lost 5 bases, and 2 bases had no gene match. CDR3 nucleotide sequence: TGTGCCATCAGTCGACAGGGGGTGAACACCGGGGAGCTGTTTTTT. Translated, it gives CAISRQGVNTGELFF.

This clonotype was recorded at least ten times. The chain combines TRBV4-1 with TRBJ2-1; 12 bases agree with TRBD2. V shed 1 base, J shed 7 bases, and the junction held 8 bases outside the gene matches. Germline values: CDR1 MGHRA, CDR2 YSYEKL. CDR3 size: 17 residues. The CDR3 nucleotides are TGCGCCAGCAGCCAAGGTCTAGCGGGAGGGCCGGGGAATGAGCAGTTCTTC. Translation gives CASSQGLAGGPGNEQFF.

The V gene is TRBV7-2, the J gene TRBJ1-2; D is uncertain. Trimming took off 1 base at V and 7 bases at J, with 13 bases between the two ends. Per the germline V gene, CDR1 is SGHTA and CDR2 is FQGNSA. The CDR3 has 14 residues. CDR3 nucleotide sequence: TGTGCCAGCAGCTTAGTCGTAGGCGGATCTGGCTACACCTTC. Translation: CASSLVVGGSGYTF.

This clonotype showed up just a few times. This sequence joins TRBV7-2 and TRBJ1-1; weak D call: TRBD1 (6 bases). V lost 1 base and J 7 bases, leaving 13 bases between the germline ends. Germline V gene data show CDR1 as SGHTA and CDR2 as FQGNSA. The CDR3 has 14 residues. The CDR3 bases are TGTGCCAGCAGCTTAGGGTGGGGGCAGATTGAAGCTTTCTTT. Translated: CASSLGWGQIEAFF.

This clonotype was observed a handful of times. V and J are TRBV7-7 and TRBJ1-4; 9 nucleotides align to TRBD1. Trimming cost V 5 bases and J 10 bases; bases outside gene matches: 11. Per germline, CDR1 SSHAT and CDR2 FNYEAQ (reference sequence). CDR3 length: 15 residues. CDR3: CASSPTGGTGGKLFF. CDR3 nucleotide sequence: TGTGCCAGCAGCCCGACAGGGGGAACCGGGGGAAAACTGTTTTTT. The full variable domain, with the rest looked up from reference TRBV7-7 and TRBJ1-4, is GAGVSQSPRYKVTKRGQDVTLRCDPISSHATLYWYQQALGQGPEFLTYFNYEAQPDKSGLPSDRFSAERPEGSISTLTIQRTEQRDSAMYRCASSPTGGTGGKLFFGSGTQLSVL.

This clonotype has a handful of counts. This chain links TRBV6-2 or TRBV6-3 with TRBJ2-7; D tentatively reads TRBD1 or TRBD2 (5 bases each). Germline assignment: CDR1 MNHEY and CDR2 SVGEGT. V lost 4 bases, J lost 3 bases, and 13 bases lay in between. The CDR3 consists of 14 residues. The CDR3 DNA is TGTGCCAGCAGTTCCTCGGGACGGAACTACGAGCAGTACTTC. This codes for CASSSSGRNYEQYF.

The chain is built from TRBV15 and TRBJ2-7; 10 positions match TRBD1. Germline trimming cut 3 bases from V and 10 bases from J; bases unmatched to any gene: 9. In germline, CDR1 is LNHNV, CDR2 YYDKDF (reference sequence). The length of the CDR3 is 14 residues. CDR3 protein: CATSSGTGDALQYF. CDR3 nucleotide sequence: TGTGCCACCAGCAGCGGGACAGGGGACGCCCTTCAGTACTTC.

Details on this clonotype: One junction end disagrees with the germline gene, perhaps due to a read error. The chain employs TRBV29-1 and TRBJ2-2, with D tentatively TRBD2 (6 bases). Germline-derived CDR1 and CDR2 are SQVTM and ANQGSEA. The CDR3 is 15 amino acids. The CDR3 nucleotides are TGTGCCAGCAGCCCGCGGGACCCGAACACCGGGGAGCTGTTTTTT. Encoded protein: CASSPRDPNTGELFF.

This clonotype came up many times. The J gene is TRBJ1-2, the V gene TRBV6-6; TRBD1 matches at 7 bases. After removal of 10 bases from V and 4 bases from J, the junction contained 9 bases not matched to a gene. Germline CDR1 and CDR2: MNHNY and SVGAGI (reference sequence). This CDR3 contains 13 residues. The DNA of the CDR3 is TGTGCCACCCAGAAGACAGGGTTCTATGGCTACACCTTC. Translating it yields CATQKTGFYGYTF.

This clonotype turned up a few times. The chain is built from TRBV11-2 and TRBJ1-1, with D hard to call. Germline V gene sequence: CDR1 SGHAT, CDR2 FQNNGV. V shed 6 bases and J shed 0 bases, with 8 bases lying between them. The CDR3 totals 13 residues. In DNA, the CDR3 is TGTGCCAGCAGGACGGAAATGAACACTGAAGCTTTCTTT. Protein: CASRTEMNTEAFF.

In its sample, this clonotype was seen many times. The chain has TRBV7-3 and TRBJ1-1, with 7 bases identical to TRBD1. CDR3 length: 14 amino acids. The germline gives CDR1 SGHTA, CDR2 FQGTGA. V was pared by 8 bases and J by 3 bases, with 9 bases of the junction left unmatched. The CDR3 region is CASSLTGADTEAFF. CDR3 nucleotide sequence: TGTGCCAGCTCACTTACAGGGGCGGACACTGAAGCTTTCTTT.

This clonotype came up many times. The genes are TRBV6-2 or TRBV6-3 and TRBJ1-5; unclear D gene. Germline assignment: CDR1 MNHEY and CDR2 SVGEGT. V was shortened by 8 bases and J by 0 bases, with 5 bases between the two germline ends. This CDR3 has 12 residues. The CDR3, as DNA: TGTGCCAGCCATAATAGCAATCAGCCCCAGCATTTT. Encoded protein: CASHNSNQPQHF.

The chain links TRBV12-3 or TRBV12-4 to TRBJ2-1, with no clear D. Trimming took off 4 bases at V and 3 bases at J, with 7 bases between the two ends. The CDR3 is made up of 13 amino acids. The CDR3 loop is CASSSPGYNEQFF. The CDR3 nucleotides are TGTGCCAGCAGTTCCCCGGGCTACAATGAGCAGTTCTTC.

The genes are TRBV12-3 or TRBV12-4 and TRBJ1-1, with 9 bases matching TRBD1. CDR3 length equals 14 residues. The trim removed 6 bases at V and 6 bases at J, leaving 8 bases unmatched. As DNA, the CDR3 is TGTGCCAGCAGCCCGACAGGGGGTATCGCTGAAGCTTTCTTT. Encoded protein: CASSPTGGIAEAFF.

This clonotype has just a few counts. J is TRBJ2-7 and V is TRBV12-3 or TRBV12-4; D unclear. With 8 bases removed from V and 7 bases from J, the gap between germline ends came to 12 bases. This CDR3 has 11 residues. In DNA form, the CDR3 reads TGTGCCAGCGCTAACCTACAGGAGCAGTACTTC. Amino acids: CASANLQEQYF.

This clonotype turned up a few times. The V and J genes are TRBV19 and TRBJ1-5; D remains unclear. The germline CDR1 and CDR2 sequences are LNHDA and SQIVND (reference sequence). There are 13 residues in the CDR3. Trimming cost V 0 bases and J 6 bases, with 6 bases left between them. CDR3 loop: CASSIDFFQPQHF. CDR3 nucleotide sequence: TGTGCCAGTAGTATAGATTTCTTTCAGCCCCAGCATTTT.

The sample holds a few counts of this clonotype. The rearrangement joins TRBV20-1 to TRBJ1-5, with 9 bases aligning to TRBD1. Germline V CDR1 and CDR2: DFQATT, SNEGSKA (reference sequence). This CDR3 spans 15 amino acids. V was pared by 2 bases and J by 6 bases, with 8 bases of the junction left unmatched. Written as DNA, the CDR3 is TGCAGTGCTAGACCCGGGACAGGGTCGAGTCAGCCCCAGCATTTT. As protein: CSARPGTGSSQPQHF.

V gene TRBV6-1 combines with J gene TRBJ2-5; 8 positions match TRBD1. Germline assignment: CDR1 MNHNS and CDR2 SASEGT. The trim removed 1 base at V and 2 bases at J, leaving 3 bases unmatched. The CDR3 spans 15 residues. CDR3 sequence reads: CASSEGNRGQETQYF. The CDR3 bases are TGTGCCAGCAGTGAAGGGAACAGGGGGCAAGAGACCCAGTACTTC.

This clonotype has just a few counts. The chain combines TRBV11-2 with TRBJ2-2; 7 nucleotides agree with TRBD1. V dropped 5 bases and J dropped 7; count of bases not matched to a gene: 7. The CDR3 contains 14 residues. Germline V gene lookup returns CDR1 SGHAT and CDR2 FQNNGV. The CDR3 sequence: CASSPRPGGGELFF. CDR3 DNA sequence: TGTGCCAGCAGCCCACGACCAGGGGGCGGGGAGCTGTTTTTT.

Only a few counts were recorded for this clonotype. The V call is TRBV12-3 or TRBV12-4, the J call TRBJ2-3; D remains ambiguous. The ends were cut back, 2 bases at V and 7 bases at J, with 7 bases in the middle. This CDR3 spans 12 amino acids. As DNA, the CDR3 is TGTGCCAGCAGTTTAAGTCAGTATACGCAGTATTTT. Its protein product is CASSLSQYTQYF.

This chain connects TRBV5-1 to TRBJ2-2; TRBD1 matches 12 bases. Germline trimming cut 2 bases from V and 7 bases from J; bases unmatched to any gene: 3. This CDR3 is 15 amino acids long. Germline lookup yields CDR1 SGHRS and CDR2 YFSETQ. The CDR3 DNA follows: TGCGCCAGCAGCTTTGGGACAGGGGGCATCGGGGAGCTGTTTTTT. Amino acid sequence: CASSFGTGGIGELFF.

A few counts support this clonotype. The chain links TRBV5-5 to TRBJ2-3, with 14 bases that match TRBD2. The CDR3 is 16 residues long. After removal of 4 bases from V and 5 bases from J, the junction contained 6 bases not matched to a gene. Germline V lookup: CDR1 SGHKS, CDR2 YYEKEE (reference sequence). The CDR3 nucleotides are TGTGCCAGCAGCCTCGGACTAGCGGGGGGAGAAGATACGCAGTATTTT. The encoded protein is CASSLGLAGGEDTQYF.

This clonotype was picked up many times. V is TRBV29-1 and J is TRBJ2-1, with D possibly called TRBD1 or TRBD2 (5 bases each). Germline V gene sequence: CDR1 SQVTM, CDR2 ANQGSEA. The CDR3 has 13 residues. V lost 8 bases and J 2 bases, leaving 13 bases between the germline ends. CDR3 in amino acids: CSLGDGAYNEQFF. CDR3 coding DNA: TGCAGCCTGGGGGACGGGGCCTACAATGAGCAGTTCTTC.

On this clonotype itself: Possible read error: a much larger clone is one base away. This rearrangement joins TRBV20-1 to TRBJ2-1; TRBD2 agrees at 9 bases. The end of the DNA fits TRBJ2-7 better, so the J call may be wrong. Germline loops: CDR1 DFQATT, CDR2 SNEGSKA (reference sequence). The CDR3 totals 13 residues. CDR3 in amino acids: CSTGTLAGNEQYF. The DNA for the CDR3 is TGCAGTACGGGGACACTAGCGGGCAATGAGCAGTACTTC.